This T cell receptor beta chain was captured in a study of beta chain features in type 1 diabetes (dated by TCRdb to the late 2010s). For context, the study as a whole: Patients and healthy donors did not differ in mean age, gender distribution, total cell number or subset yield. A total of some 100,000,000 sorted cells were examined across all samples, and a strong correlation was observed between cell number per subset and RNA yield. In the study, recently diagnosed type 1 diabetes patients and matched healthy donors were compared on the TCRB repertoires of their sorted circulating CD4+ T cell subsets. Whereas all 30 or so donors provided naive and central memory subsets, regulatory and stem cell-like memory subsets were isolated from just 8 patients and about 8 healthy donors.

The High Capacity cDNA Reverse Transcription Kit was used to reverse transcribe all of the isolated RNA, meaning that expressed TCRB transcripts were what got sequenced. Naive, central memory and regulatory T cell samples underwent deep immunoSEQ sequencing, averaging roughly 3.4 million total reads per sample. Sorted cells were lysed in RLT buffer, and RNA was extracted using DNase-treated RNeasy Micro or Mini kits according to cell number. To prevent cross-contamination, each cell subset was processed individually, whereas patient and healthy donor samples were processed jointly. The immunoSEQ multiplex PCR was used to amplify TCRB sequences from cDNA, generating 87-bp fragments that spanned the CDR3 region. Amplicons were sequenced on the Illumina HiSeq platform. On the study's bioinformatics: Synthetic template baselines were used to correct PCR bias computationally, reads within Hamming distance 2 were collapsed together, and singletons that could not be merged were discarded. By aligning reads against IMGT, V, D and J genes, CDR3 length, and insertions or deletions at six rearrangement sites were assigned. Clonotype counts were normalized to sorted cell number within each subset before computing true diversity and Gini coefficients with the tcR R package. Repertoire sharing was quantified using the overlap coefficient calculated on TCRB nucleotide sequences. Out-of-frame TCRB sequences from naive cells were analyzed as a proxy for the pre-selection repertoire. TCRdb obtained this table from immuneACCESS and retained in-frame rearrangements with V and J assigned. These tables miss some clones; where compared with another copy, unresolved V genes account for less than half of the shortfall, and the remainder is unexplained. The V and J calls and clone size are taken from that table; D and trimming were inferred from the DNA. The sample profile shows 900,000 or so clones; under 20% of them were found once. Around 0.02% of the sample comes from the top ten.

Each donor gave one peripheral blood draw, around 0.12 L on average, collected into heparinised tubes. Using a panel that included CD45RO, CCR7, CD25, CD127, CD95 and CD27, naive, central memory, regulatory and stem cell-like memory CD4+ T cells were sorted on a BD FACSAria II. Every sorted population had a purity above 95%. PBMCs were isolated immediately by Lymphoprep density gradient centrifugation and stained directly without culture. So that batch effects would be minimized, each experiment stained and sorted samples in pairs, pairing one healthy donor with one patient. Broader findings and caveats from the paper: PCR may preferentially amplify shorter templates, but because patient and control samples were amplified and corrected together, any resulting skew would affect both groups equally. Sequencing cDNA rather than genomic DNA could over-represent highly expressing activated cells, although activation and CD3 levels did not differ between groups. At VDJ recombination sites, type 1 diabetes patients had fewer insertions and more deleted nucleotides, which implies abnormalities in thymic rearrangement. Because the HLA sub-analyses included only small numbers of individuals, any influence of HLA type on TCRB rearrangement was left unresolved. Naive, central memory and regulatory TCRB repertoires appeared more similar among patients than among healthy donors. Type 1 diabetes patients showed a moderate but significant shortening of TCRB CDR3 length in all four CD4+ subsets.

This clone turned up a few times. Its antigen is still unknown. No quality values exist for individual bases; no much larger clone is one base distant. The CDR1 and CDR2 encoded by the germline V gene are SGHDN and FVKESK. V loses 4 bases, J loses 2 bases, and the germline ends lie 9 bases apart. From the cysteine up to the phenylalanine, the CDR3 has a length of 13 residues. Only the CDR3 region is kept as DNA, spanning 39 bases read in frame from base 1. The source is a woman aged 18-35 years in good health. Sequencing was done on a sample of naive CD4+ T cells from blood. The sample's cell subset or site label, in plain terms: true naive CD4+ T cells. The rearrangement combines TRBV14 with TRBJ2-7; possibly the D gene is TRBD1, per 5 matching bases. In nucleotide form, the sequence is TGTGCCAGCAGCCCACTGGGGCCCTACGAGCAGTACTTC. Its product reads: CASSPLGPYEQYF. The CDR3, completed at both ends by the reference TRBV14 and TRBJ2-7 genes, gives the full variable domain EAGVTQFPSHSVIEKGQTVTLRCDPISGHDNLYWYRRVMGKEIKFLLHFVKESKQDESGMPNNRFLAERTGGTYSTLKVQPAELEDSGVYFCASSPLGPYEQYFGPGTRLTVT.